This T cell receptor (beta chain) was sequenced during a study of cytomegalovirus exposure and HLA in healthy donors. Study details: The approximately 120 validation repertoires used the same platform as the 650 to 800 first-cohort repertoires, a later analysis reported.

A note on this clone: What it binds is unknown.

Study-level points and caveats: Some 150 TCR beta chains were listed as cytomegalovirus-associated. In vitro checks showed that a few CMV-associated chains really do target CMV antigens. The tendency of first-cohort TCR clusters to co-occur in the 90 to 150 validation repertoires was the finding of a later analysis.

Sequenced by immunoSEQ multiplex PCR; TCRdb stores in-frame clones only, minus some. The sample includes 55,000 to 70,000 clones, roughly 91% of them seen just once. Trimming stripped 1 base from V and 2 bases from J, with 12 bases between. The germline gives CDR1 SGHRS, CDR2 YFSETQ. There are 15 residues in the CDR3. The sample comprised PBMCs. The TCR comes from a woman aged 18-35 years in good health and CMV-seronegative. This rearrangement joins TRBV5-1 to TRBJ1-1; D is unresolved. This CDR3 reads CASSLNVRVNTEAFF. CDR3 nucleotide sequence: TGCGCCAGCAGCTTGAACGTCCGCGTCAACACTGAAGCTTTCTTT.